This T cell receptor beta chain was identified during a study of human T cells and chemical hapten exposure. Study findings and constraints: There were significantly more large CDR3 similarity clusters among expanded TCRs than among controls. TCRs exceeding 1 in 1000 frequency stayed unchanged with DPC sensitization.

This clonotype was observed a handful of times. Its antigen remains unidentified. Germline CDR1 and CDR2: SGHRS and YFSETQ. This CDR3 is 14 amino acids long. Trimming removed 2 bases from V and 2 bases from J, with 10 bases in between. In TCRdb, the RACE reads were re-called with MiXCR into one record per CDR3 protein. Here the sample spans roughly 360,000 distinct CDR3 sequences, roughly 4.8% being singletons. This sample's time point: patch test 1, 2 weeks after DPC sensitization. Stated treatment: therapeutic diphenylcyclopropenone sensitization with weekly scalp DPC. The drawing of blood occurred before each patch test was applied. Alopecia patients, 18 to 70 years old and DPC-suitable, served as donors.

V is TRBV5-1 and J is TRBJ2-5; perhaps TRBD1 as D (6 bases). This material consisted of whole blood, taken in connection with sensitization to the hapten diphenylcyclopropenone (DPC). This sequence originates from a woman aged 45-65 years with alopecia areata. Some clones in this sample may be carry-over from other donors' samples. CDR3 loop: CASSFGQRQETQYF. CDR3 DNA: TGCGCCAGCAGCTTTGGACAGCGACAAGAGACCCAGTACTTC. The full variable domain, completed using reference TRBV5-1 and TRBJ2-5, is KAGVTQTPRYLIKTRGQQVTLSCSPISGHRSVSWYQQTPGQGLQFLFEYFSETQRNKGNFPGRFSGRQFSNSRSEMNVSTLELGDSALYLCASSFGQRQETQYFGPGTRLLVL.